This paragraph covers one TCR beta chain sequence. Amplification targeted TCR beta CDR3 regions from RNA transcripts. A first-round RT-PCR of the TCR CDR3 used the HTBI primer set. TCRdb itself ran the multiplex PCR reads through MiXCR, one entry per CDR3 protein. The sample lists hundreds of thousands of distinct CDR3 sequences; roughly 15% were seen once. This record comes from a study of T cells in Graves' hyperthyroidism and ophthalmopathy. Material for sequencing was blood. The origin of this receptor is a woman aged 45-65 years with Graves' ophthalmopathy.

CDR3 in amino acids: CASSPGTSGNTIYF. In nucleotides, the CDR3 is TGTGCCAGCAGCCCAGGGACTTCTGGAAACACCATATATTTT. V is TRBV3-1 and J is TRBJ1-3, with D possibly TRBD1 on 5 matching bases. The CDR3 totals 14 residues. Trimming pared 4 bases from V and 1 base from J, leaving 8 bases between. CDR1 LGHDT and CDR2 YNNKEL come from the germline V gene (reference sequence). Full variable domain (rest looked up from reference TRBV3-1 and TRBJ1-3): DTAVSQTPKYLVTQMGNDKSIKCEQNLGHDTMYWYKQDSKKFLKIMFSYNNKELIINETVPNRFSPKSPDKAHLNLHINSLELGDSAVYFCASSPGTSGNTIYFGEGSWLTVV.